This T cell receptor beta chain was sequenced for a study of blood T cell repertoires in COVID-19. The overall study: Spain, Italy and the United States supplied samples that represented acute and convalescent COVID-19. T cells, B-cell-depleted T cells, or PBMCs supplied cDNA or gDNA.

This CDR3 contains 16 residues. V dropped 0 bases and J dropped 5; count of bases not matched to a gene: 3. The germline CDR1 and CDR2 sequences are SGHTA and FQGNSA. Authors' methods: Scientists estimated how many nucleated cells there were by amplifying reference gene primers. Some clones are missing from TCRdb's copy, which holds only in-frame ones; the method was immunoSEQ multiplex PCR. The V and J calls and clone size come from that table; D and trimming were worked out from the DNA. The table has 20,000 to 25,000 clones, roughly nine tenths seen once. What was sequenced was peripheral blood. This chain connects TRBV7-2 to TRBJ2-5; 13 positions match TRBD2. The origin of this receptor is a human donor with active COVID-19. The donor label of this sample is uncertain. The CDR3 DNA is TGTGCCAGCAGCTTAGCGGGGGGACTAGCGGGGGAGACCCAGTACTTC. It translates to CASSLAGGLAGETQYF.